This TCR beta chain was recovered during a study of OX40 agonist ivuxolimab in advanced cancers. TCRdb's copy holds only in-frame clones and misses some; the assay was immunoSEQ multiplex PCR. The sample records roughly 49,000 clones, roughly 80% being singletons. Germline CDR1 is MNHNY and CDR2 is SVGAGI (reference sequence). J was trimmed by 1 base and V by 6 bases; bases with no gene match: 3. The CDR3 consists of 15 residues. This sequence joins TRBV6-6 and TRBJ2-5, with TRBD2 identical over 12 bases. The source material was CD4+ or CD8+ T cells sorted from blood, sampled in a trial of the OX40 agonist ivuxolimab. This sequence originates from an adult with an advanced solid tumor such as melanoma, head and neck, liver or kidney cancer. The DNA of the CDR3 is TGTGCCAGCAGGCCGACTAGCGGGGGCCAAGAGACCCAGTACTTC. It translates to CASRPTSGGQETQYF.